A selection of T cell receptor beta chains follows, all from one sample in a study of blood T cell repertoires in COVID-19. TCRdb's table, derived via immunoSEQ multiplex PCR, lists solely in-frame clones and lacks some. The table includes roughly 250,000 clones, around 87% detected once. Sequenced input: peripheral blood. The source of these receptors is a woman between 45 and 65 years old with acute or convalescent COVID-19. Both conserved end residues are part of each CDR3. The D gene is left open where the match is weak. A clone size is listed for some rows: how often the clone was seen (once, few, many), or a class if it is expanded.

CDR3nt	CDR3aa	d_gene	abundance	v_gene	j_gene
TGTGCCAGCAGCCAAGTCCCAGGGGCACGCAATCAGCCCCAGCATTTT	CASSQVPGARNQPQHF	NA	NA	TRBV4-2	TRBJ1-5
TGTGCCAGCAGAGGGACTGCCGCACAGAATGAGCAGTTCTTC	CASRGTAAQNEQFF	NA	NA	TRBV2	TRBJ2-1
TGTGCTAGCAGCTTAGCCCTAGGTGGGGAGACCCAGTACTTC	CASSLALGGETQYF	NA	NA	TRBV7-7	TRBJ2-5
TGTGCCAGCAGCCACCAAGACTGGACAGTCACCTACGAGCAGTACTTC	CASSHQDWTVTYEQYF	NA	NA	TRBV11-2	TRBJ2-7
TGTGCCAGCAGCTTGCGGGGGGAGGCGACCTACAATGAGCAGTTCTTC	CASSLRGEATYNEQFF	TRBD2	NA	TRBV5-4	TRBJ2-1
TGTGCCAGCAGTTTCCCAGGGACAAGCAATCAGCCCCAGCATTTT	CASSFPGTSNQPQHF	NA	NA	TRBV28	TRBJ1-5
TGTGCCAGCTCGCCCGGGACAGGGGTCACCGGGGAGCTGTTTTTT	CASSPGTGVTGELFF	TRBD1	NA	TRBV18	TRBJ2-2
TGTGCCAGCAGCCCCACAGGGACCTACGAGCAGTACTTC	CASSPTGTYEQYF	NA	NA	TRBV5-5	TRBJ2-7
TGCGCCAGCAGCCAAGATGGGGCATTATATGGCTACACCTTC	CASSQDGALYGYTF	NA	NA	TRBV4-1	TRBJ1-2
TGTGCCAGCTCACCACTCACAGCAACTAATGAAAAACTGTTTTTT	CASSPLTATNEKLFF	NA	NA	TRBV18	TRBJ1-4
TGCGCCAGCAGTAGGTCAGGTGGGGAAAAACTGTTTTTT	CASSRSGGEKLFF	NA	NA	TRBV5-1	TRBJ1-4
TGCGCCAGCAGCCCAGCCGACAGGGGGCCTTCAGAGACCCAGTACTTC	CASSPADRGPSETQYF	TRBD1	NA	TRBV5-1	TRBJ2-5
TGCGCCAGCAGCCAAGAGGACAGACCCTTCTATGGCTACACCTTC	CASSQEDRPFYGYTF	NA	once	TRBV4-1	TRBJ1-2
TGTGCCACCAGTGATACCGGGACAGAAGAGACCCAGTACTTC	CATSDTGTEETQYF	TRBD1	NA	TRBV24-1	TRBJ2-5
TGTGCCAGCAGCCTCACAGGCGGGGTGAACACTGAAGCTTTCTTT	CASSLTGGVNTEAFF	NA	NA	TRBV28	TRBJ1-1
TGTGCCTGGGAACGCAGGGAACGCGAGCAGTACTTC	CAWERREREQYF	NA	NA	TRBV30	TRBJ2-7
TGTGCCAGCAGGGGGGACAGGGTCTATGGCTACACCTTC	CASRGDRVYGYTF	TRBD1	NA	TRBV12-3/TRBV12-4	TRBJ1-2
TGCGCCAGCAGCCAAGCCCGCCGGAGCACAGATACGCAGTATTTT	CASSQARRSTDTQYF	NA	NA	TRBV4-1	TRBJ2-3
TGTGCCAGCAGGAGGGACGAGCAGTACTTC	CASRRDEQYF	NA	many	TRBV2	TRBJ2-7
TGTGCCAGCAGTCCCTACGACAGGGCTCTTGGCTACACCTTC	CASSPYDRALGYTF	TRBD1	once	TRBV6-5	TRBJ1-2
TGTGCCAGCAGCCCCGAAGGTGGCGGGAGATACGAGCAGTACTTC	CASSPEGGGRYEQYF	TRBD2	NA	TRBV11-1	TRBJ2-7
TGTGCCAGCAGGTGGGCGGGTCAAGAGACCCAGTACTTC	CASRWAGQETQYF	NA	NA	TRBV25-1	TRBJ2-5
TGCGCCAGTAGAGGAGCGGGAGGTTCCTACAATGAGCAGTTCTTC	CASRGAGGSYNEQFF	TRBD2	once	TRBV5-1	TRBJ2-1
TGTGCCAGCAGCCCGCAGGATACGCAGTATTTT	CASSPQDTQYF	NA	NA	TRBV7-2	TRBJ2-3
TGTGCCAGCAGCGTAGGACTAGCGGGCACCTCGCAGTTCTTC	CASSVGLAGTSQFF	TRBD2	NA	TRBV9	TRBJ2-1
TGTGCCAGCAGTTTTCCCCGGACTAGCGGGAGGTCGATTGAGCAGTTCTTC	CASSFPRTSGRSIEQFF	TRBD2	NA	TRBV27	TRBJ2-1
TGTGCCGGACGACAGGGTTATAATTCACCCCTCCACTTT	CAGRQGYNSPLHF	TRBD1	NA	TRBV6-5	TRBJ1-6
TGTGCCAGCAGCTTAGCGTTAGTAGCGGGAGATACGCAGTATTTT	CASSLALVAGDTQYF	TRBD2	NA	TRBV7-9	TRBJ2-3
TGTGCCAGCAGCCAAGGGCAGGGGGCGAACTATGGCTACACCTTC	CASSQGQGANYGYTF	TRBD1	NA	TRBV3-1/TRBV3-2	TRBJ1-2
TGTGCCAGCAGCGTTTGGCATAGCGGGACCCCCCACGAGCAGTACTTC	CASSVWHSGTPHEQYF	TRBD2	NA	TRBV9	TRBJ2-7
TGTGCCAGCAGTAAAGACAGGGCCGAAGGCAATCAGCCCCAGCATTTT	CASSKDRAEGNQPQHF	TRBD1	NA	TRBV6-1	TRBJ1-5
TGTGCCAGCTCACCCGGCTGGAGCCAGTACGAGCAGTACTTC	CASSPGWSQYEQYF	NA	once	TRBV18	TRBJ2-7
TGTGCCAGCAGCACCGGGACACGCGTCGGGCATTCACCCCTCCACTTT	CASSTGTRVGHSPLHF	NA	NA	TRBV28	TRBJ1-6
TGTGCCAGCAGTTCTACTGGGACTTTGGCTTTCTTT	CASSSTGTLAFF	NA	NA	TRBV6-5	TRBJ1-1
TGCGCCAGCAGCTTGCTCGCGGGAACTTACAATGAGCAGTTCTTC	CASSLLAGTYNEQFF	NA	NA	TRBV5-1	TRBJ2-1
TGTGCCAGCAGCTACGGGACAGACAATTCACCCCTCCACTTT	CASSYGTDNSPLHF	TRBD1	NA	TRBV7-9	TRBJ1-6
TGTGCCAGCAGTTTAGTCAGGGGAGTGAACTATGGCTACACCTTC	CASSLVRGVNYGYTF	NA	NA	TRBV28	TRBJ1-2
TGTGCCAGCAGCCAAGACCCAGGTTCAGACTATGGCTACACCTTC	CASSQDPGSDYGYTF	NA	once	TRBV4-2	TRBJ1-2
TGTGCCAGCTCACCAACTCTAGAGATGAACACTGAAGCTTTCTTT	CASSPTLEMNTEAFF	NA	NA	TRBV18	TRBJ1-1
TGTGCCAGCAGTGAAAGCTGGGAGGATGAAAAACTGTTTTTT	CASSESWEDEKLFF	NA	NA	TRBV2	TRBJ1-4
TGTGCCAGCAGCTTGACAGGCGAAAAACTGTTTTTT	CASSLTGEKLFF	NA	NA	TRBV5-5	TRBJ1-4
TGTGCCAGCTGCGGACATGTTGGCACTGAAGCTTTCTTT	CASCGHVGTEAFF	NA	NA	TRBV27	TRBJ1-1
TGTGCCAGCAGTACGGTAGGACTAACACCCTACGAGCAGTACTTC	CASSTVGLTPYEQYF	NA	NA	TRBV5-5	TRBJ2-7
TGTGCCAGCATCCAGGTGACTAGCGGGAGGAGGGATACGCAGTATTTT	CASIQVTSGRRDTQYF	TRBD2	NA	TRBV28	TRBJ2-3
TGTGCCAGCAATCAGGGGAATGAGCAGTTCTTC	CASNQGNEQFF	NA	NA	TRBV27	TRBJ2-1
TGCGCCAGCAGCTTGCCAGGGGGGAACGAGCAGTACTTC	CASSLPGGNEQYF	NA	NA	TRBV5-1	TRBJ2-7
TGTGCCAGCAGTCTGGATGGGACAGGGATCAAGCGCGGCTACACCTTC	CASSLDGTGIKRGYTF	TRBD1	NA	TRBV27	TRBJ1-2
TGTGCCAGCAGTTCCTTGCGCGGGACTAGGGTCTACGAGCAGTACTTC	CASSSLRGTRVYEQYF	TRBD2	NA	TRBV27	TRBJ2-7
TGTGCCAGCAGTGATTCGGCAGGGACAGGCGGCTACACCTTC	CASSDSAGTGGYTF	TRBD1	NA	TRBV25-1	TRBJ1-2
TGTGCCAGCTCACCGACAGGGGCGGACAATGAGCAGTTCTTC	CASSPTGADNEQFF	TRBD1	NA	TRBV18	TRBJ2-1
TGTGCCAGCAACCGACAGGGAGGCTCCTACGAGCAGTACTTC	CASNRQGGSYEQYF	NA	NA	TRBV27	TRBJ2-7